These T cell receptor beta chains were read from a single sample in a study of beta chain features in type 1 diabetes. Only in-frame clones appear in the TCRdb table, and some are missing; sequencing was by immunoSEQ multiplex PCR. The sample has hundreds of thousands of clones, 11% seen once. Sequenced material: naive CD4+ T cells from blood. The source of these receptors is a man aged 25 to 40 with type 1 diabetes. CDR3s include the opening cysteine and the closing phenylalanine or tryptophan. Each record gives: J gene, clone size, D gene, V gene, CDR3 protein, CDR3 DNA. A D gene is named only where the DNA matches it firmly. The size entry is marked missing in some rows and otherwise reads once, few, many or a size class.

j_call: TRBJ1-6; clone_size: -; d_call: -; v_call: TRBV5-4; cdr3_aa: CASSLKGVRSPLHF; cdr3_nt: TGTGCCAGCAGCTTGAAAGGGGTGCGTTCACCCCTCCACTTT
j_call: TRBJ2-3; clone_size: few; d_call: TRBD2; v_call: TRBV5-4; cdr3_aa: CASSPEGRGERNTQYF; cdr3_nt: TGTGCCAGCAGCCCGGAGGGACGGGGGGAAAGGAATACGCAGTATTTT
j_call: TRBJ1-4; clone_size: -; d_call: TRBD1; v_call: TRBV5-1; cdr3_aa: CASSPQGENEKLFF; cdr3_nt: TGCGCCAGCAGCCCCCAGGGGGAAAATGAAAAACTGTTTTTT
j_call: TRBJ1-4; clone_size: few; d_call: -; v_call: TRBV23-1; cdr3_aa: CASSQSTGQDEKLFF; cdr3_nt: TGCGCCAGCAGTCAATCCACAGGGCAGGATGAAAAACTGTTTTTT
j_call: TRBJ2-3; clone_size: few; d_call: -; v_call: TRBV5-6; cdr3_aa: CASSLVLGGTQYF; cdr3_nt: TGTGCCAGCAGCTTGGTTTTAGGAGGTACGCAGTATTTT
j_call: TRBJ1-5; clone_size: -; d_call: -; v_call: TRBV6-6; cdr3_aa: CASSVRTGNQPQHF; cdr3_nt: TGTGCCAGCAGCGTAAGGACAGGCAATCAGCCCCAGCATTTT
j_call: TRBJ2-3; clone_size: -; d_call: TRBD1; v_call: TRBV5-1; cdr3_aa: CASSQGQGLDTQYF; cdr3_nt: TGCGCCAGCAGCCAAGGACAGGGCTTAGATACGCAGTATTTT
j_call: TRBJ2-7; clone_size: few; d_call: -; v_call: TRBV20-1; cdr3_aa: CSAPQAYEQYF; cdr3_nt: TGCAGTGCTCCCCAGGCGTACGAGCAGTACTTC
j_call: TRBJ1-1; clone_size: -; d_call: -; v_call: TRBV14; cdr3_aa: CASSQLGHTEAFF; cdr3_nt: TGTGCCAGCAGCCAATTGGGCCACACTGAAGCTTTCTTT
j_call: TRBJ2-7; clone_size: few; d_call: -; v_call: TRBV1; cdr3_aa: CTSSQGGLAGVNEQYF; cdr3_nt: TGCACCAGCAGCCAAGGGGGACTAGCGGGGGTGAACGAGCAGTACTTC
j_call: TRBJ1-1; clone_size: -; d_call: -; v_call: TRBV4-1; cdr3_aa: CASSHPGDGVTEAFF; cdr3_nt: TGCGCCAGCAGCCACCCAGGGGATGGAGTCACTGAAGCTTTCTTT
j_call: TRBJ1-2; clone_size: -; d_call: -; v_call: TRBV7-2; cdr3_aa: CASSLWAAKGYTF; cdr3_nt: TGTGCCAGCAGCTTATGGGCAGCTAAAGGCTACACCTTC
j_call: TRBJ2-7; clone_size: -; d_call: -; v_call: TRBV28; cdr3_aa: CASSFGSRVGEQYF; cdr3_nt: TGTGCCAGCAGTTTTGGTTCGCGGGTCGGGGAGCAGTACTTC
j_call: TRBJ2-1; clone_size: -; d_call: TRBD2; v_call: TRBV9; cdr3_aa: CASSVGGGTYNEQFF; cdr3_nt: TGTGCCAGCAGCGTAGGCGGGGGAACATACAATGAGCAGTTCTTC
j_call: TRBJ1-4; clone_size: few; d_call: TRBD1; v_call: TRBV29-1; cdr3_aa: CSVAPGQDQKLFF; cdr3_nt: TGCAGCGTTGCACCGGGACAGGATCAAAAACTGTTTTTT
j_call: TRBJ2-5; clone_size: few; d_call: -; v_call: TRBV7-2; cdr3_aa: CASSLIYADQETQYF; cdr3_nt: TGTGCCAGCAGCTTAATCTACGCGGACCAAGAGACCCAGTACTTC
j_call: TRBJ2-2; clone_size: few; d_call: TRBD1; v_call: TRBV13; cdr3_aa: CASSLTGETGELFF; cdr3_nt: TGTGCCAGCAGCTTAACAGGGGAAACCGGGGAGCTGTTTTTT
j_call: TRBJ1-2; clone_size: -; d_call: -; v_call: TRBV10-3; cdr3_aa: CAISLQGKYGYTF; cdr3_nt: TGTGCCATCAGCCTACAGGGAAAGTATGGCTACACCTTC
j_call: TRBJ2-5; clone_size: -; d_call: -; v_call: TRBV7-2; cdr3_aa: CASSSGTPHRGTQYF; cdr3_nt: TGTGCCAGCAGCTCCGGGACACCCCACCGGGGGACCCAGTACTTC
j_call: TRBJ2-1; clone_size: few; d_call: TRBD1; v_call: TRBV28; cdr3_aa: CASSLGDRGYNEQFF; cdr3_nt: TGTGCCAGCAGTTTGGGGGACAGGGGGTACAATGAGCAGTTCTTC
j_call: TRBJ1-6; clone_size: few; d_call: TRBD1; v_call: TRBV5-1; cdr3_aa: CASSFSGQGANSPLHF; cdr3_nt: TGCGCCAGCAGCTTCAGCGGACAGGGGGCTAATTCACCCCTCCACTTT
j_call: TRBJ1-2; clone_size: few; d_call: -; v_call: TRBV9; cdr3_aa: CASSVAGFGDYGYTF; cdr3_nt: TGTGCCAGCAGCGTAGCGGGGTTTGGTGACTATGGCTACACCTTC
j_call: TRBJ2-3; clone_size: -; d_call: -; v_call: TRBV4-3; cdr3_aa: CASSQDIRSTDTQYF; cdr3_nt: TGCGCCAGCAGCCAAGATATCAGGAGCACAGATACGCAGTATTTT